This T cell receptor (beta chain) derives from a study of Ad26.COV2.S vaccination and SARS-CoV-2 variants. Study-level findings and limits: Overall T cell responses may have been underestimated by the analyses of TCR breadth and depth. After vaccination, substantial breadth of spike-specific CD8+ and CD4+ responses was reported. Spike-specific TCR breadth was greater after Ad26.COV2.S than placebo. Participants given vaccine showed non-spike TCR breadth similar to that of placebo recipients.

With regard to this clone: The antigen is unknown.

The repertoire was sequenced with immunoSEQ multiplex PCR; TCRdb's copy has only in-frame clones and lacks some. The sample includes over 85,000 clones, around three quarters of them seen just once. This receptor was identified in a human donor who had recovered from COVID-19. The sample consisted of peripheral blood, taken after recovery from COVID-19.

CDR3 nucleotide sequence: TGTGCCAGCAGTTATGACGGCCTCACAGGGGGAAGAAAAGCTTTCTTT. Translating gives CASSYDGLTGGRKAFF. V and J are TRBV6-5 and TRBJ1-1; 8 bases line up with TRBD1. Germline assignment: CDR1 MNHEY and CDR2 SVGAGI. The ends lost 3 bases at V and 9 bases at J; junction bases unmatched: 15. CDR3 length: 16 residues.